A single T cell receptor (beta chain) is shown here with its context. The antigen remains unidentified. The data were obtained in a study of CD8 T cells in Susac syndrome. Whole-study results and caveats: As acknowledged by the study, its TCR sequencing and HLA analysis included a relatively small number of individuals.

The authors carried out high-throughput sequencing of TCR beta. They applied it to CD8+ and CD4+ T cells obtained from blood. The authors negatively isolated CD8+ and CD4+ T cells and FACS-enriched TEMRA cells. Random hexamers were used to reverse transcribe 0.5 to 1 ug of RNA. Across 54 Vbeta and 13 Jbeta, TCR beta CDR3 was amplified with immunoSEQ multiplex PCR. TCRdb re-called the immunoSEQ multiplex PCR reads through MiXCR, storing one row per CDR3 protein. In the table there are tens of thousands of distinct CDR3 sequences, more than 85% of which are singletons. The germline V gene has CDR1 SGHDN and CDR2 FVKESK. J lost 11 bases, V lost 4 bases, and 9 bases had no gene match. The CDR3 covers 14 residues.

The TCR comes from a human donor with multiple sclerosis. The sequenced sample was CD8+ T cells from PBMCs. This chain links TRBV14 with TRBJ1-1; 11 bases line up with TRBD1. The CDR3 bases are TGTGCCAGCAGCCCACCTCCGGACAGGGGGCTTGCTTTCTTT. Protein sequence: CASSPPPDRGLAFF.